Below, 5 T cell receptor beta chains from the same sample are listed, as sequenced in a study of molecular identifiers for immune sequencing clone quantification. TCRdb re-derived calls from the PCR reads in MiXCR, one entry per CDR3 protein. The sample yields about 97,000 distinct CDR3 sequences, 30% to 35% seen once. Specimen: naive CD8+ T cells from blood, with Jurkat cell RNA spiked in. The subset was: FACS-sorted CD8+CD4-CCR7+CD45RA+ naive T cells. Every receptor here comes from a human donor in good health. Some libraries in this study had Jurkat cell RNA spiked in.

The chain has TRBV19 and TRBJ1-5; D gene ambiguous. Trimming took off 2 bases at V and 4 bases at J, with 12 bases between the two ends. Germline-derived CDR1 and CDR2 are LNHDA and SQIVND (reference sequence). The CDR3 length is 15 residues. The CDR3 reads CASSIWAQTNQPQHF. As DNA, the CDR3 is TGTGCCAGTAGTATATGGGCACAGACAAATCAGCCCCAGCATTTT.

This clonotype was found many times. This sequence joins TRBV2 and TRBJ1-2, with 9 bases matching TRBD1. Per germline, CDR1 SNHLY and CDR2 FYNNEI. V lost 3 bases, J lost 6 bases, and 8 bases stayed unmatched. This CDR3 is built from 15 residues. This CDR3 is CASSDWTGALDGYTF. Written as DNA, the CDR3 is TGTGCCAGCAGTGATTGGACAGGGGCATTAGATGGCTACACCTTC.

The chain recombines TRBV2 with TRBJ2-4, with 8 bases lining up with TRBD1. The CDR3 length is 19 residues. V shed 8 bases, J shed 1 base, and the junction held 19 bases outside the gene matches. In germline, CDR1 is SNHLY, CDR2 FYNNEI. CDR3 in DNA: TGTGCCAGCTGGGGCCAGGCAGGGGTGGACAGGGCTGCCAAAAACATTCAGTACTTC. This codes for CASWGQAGVDRAAKNIQYF.

The chain joins TRBV7-7 to TRBJ2-1; the D gene is possibly TRBD1 (6 bases). This CDR3 spans 12 amino acids. V was trimmed by 3 bases and J by 9 bases, leaving 9 bases between them. Germline CDR1 is SSHAT and CDR2 is FNYEAQ (reference sequence). CDR3 DNA: TGTGCCAGCAGCTTCTTAGGGGGTGAGCAGTTCTTC. It is translated as CASSFLGGEQFF.

As regards this clonotype: This may come from a read error, since a much larger clone is one base off. The chain links TRBV28 to TRBJ1-1; D gene uncertain. The CDR3 runs to 11 residues. CDR1 is MDHEN and CDR2 is SYDVKM in the germline V gene. Trimming shortened V by 11 bases and J by 6 bases, and 13 bases separated the two germline ends. The CDR3 nucleotides read TGTGCCGGCCTTGGTGCCGCTGAAGCTTTCTTT. It codes for CAGLGAAEAFF.